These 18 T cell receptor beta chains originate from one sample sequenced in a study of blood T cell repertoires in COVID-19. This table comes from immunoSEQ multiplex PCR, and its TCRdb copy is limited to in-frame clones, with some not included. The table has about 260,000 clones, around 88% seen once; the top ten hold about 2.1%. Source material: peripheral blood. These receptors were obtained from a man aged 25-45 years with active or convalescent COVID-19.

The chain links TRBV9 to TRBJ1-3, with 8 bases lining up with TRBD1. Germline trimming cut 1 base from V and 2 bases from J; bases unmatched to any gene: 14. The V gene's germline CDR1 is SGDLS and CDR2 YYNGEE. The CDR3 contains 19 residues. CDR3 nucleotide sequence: TGTGCCAGCAGCGTATTTCCTGCGACAGGGGATATAGCTGGAAACACCATATATTTT. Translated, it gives CASSVFPATGDIAGNTIYF.

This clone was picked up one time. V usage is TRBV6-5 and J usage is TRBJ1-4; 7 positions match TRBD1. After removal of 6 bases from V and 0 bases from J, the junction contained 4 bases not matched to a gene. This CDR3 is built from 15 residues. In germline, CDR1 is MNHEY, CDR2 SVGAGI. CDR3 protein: CASRTGYATNEKLFF. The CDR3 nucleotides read TGTGCCAGCAGGACAGGGTACGCAACTAATGAAAAACTGTTTTTT.

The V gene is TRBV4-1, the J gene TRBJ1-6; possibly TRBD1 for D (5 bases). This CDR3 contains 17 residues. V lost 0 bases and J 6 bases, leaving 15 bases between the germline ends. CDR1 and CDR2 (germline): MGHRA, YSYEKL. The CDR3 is CASSQEAPGLANSPLHF. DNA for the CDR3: TGCGCCAGCAGCCAAGAGGCCCCGGGACTAGCTAATTCACCCCTCCACTTT.

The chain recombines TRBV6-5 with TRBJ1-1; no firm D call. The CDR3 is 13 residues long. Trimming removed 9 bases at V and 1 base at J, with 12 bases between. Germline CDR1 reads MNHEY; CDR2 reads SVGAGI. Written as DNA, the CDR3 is TGTGCCAGTTTTTTCGCAGAGAACACTGAAGCTTTCTTT. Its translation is CASFFAENTEAFF.

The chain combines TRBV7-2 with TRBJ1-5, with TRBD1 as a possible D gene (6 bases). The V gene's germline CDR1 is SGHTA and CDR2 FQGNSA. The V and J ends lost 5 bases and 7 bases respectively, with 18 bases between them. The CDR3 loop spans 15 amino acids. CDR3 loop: CASSPTGLTGQPQHF. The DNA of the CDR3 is TGTGCCAGCAGCCCAACAGGGTTAACAGGGCAGCCCCAGCATTTT.

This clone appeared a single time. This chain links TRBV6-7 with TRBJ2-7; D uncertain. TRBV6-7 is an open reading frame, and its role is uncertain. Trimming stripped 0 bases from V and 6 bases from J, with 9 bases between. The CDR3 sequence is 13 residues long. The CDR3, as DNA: TGTGCCAGCAGTTACTCCCGGGTTACCGAGCAGTACTTC. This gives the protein CASSYSRVTEQYF.

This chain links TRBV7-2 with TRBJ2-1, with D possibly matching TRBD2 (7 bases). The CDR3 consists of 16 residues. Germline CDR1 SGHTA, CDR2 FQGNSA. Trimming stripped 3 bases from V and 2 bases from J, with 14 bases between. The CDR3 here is CASSFSAGATYNEQFF. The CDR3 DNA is TGTGCCAGCAGCTTTTCGGCGGGGGCCACCTACAATGAGCAGTTCTTC.

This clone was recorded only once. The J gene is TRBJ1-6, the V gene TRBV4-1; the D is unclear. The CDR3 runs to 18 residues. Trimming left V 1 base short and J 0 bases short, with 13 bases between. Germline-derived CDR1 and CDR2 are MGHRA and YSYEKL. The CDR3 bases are TGCGCCAGCAGCCAAGTTTACACCGAATACTCCTATAATTCACCCCTCCACTTT. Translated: CASSQVYTEYSYNSPLHF.

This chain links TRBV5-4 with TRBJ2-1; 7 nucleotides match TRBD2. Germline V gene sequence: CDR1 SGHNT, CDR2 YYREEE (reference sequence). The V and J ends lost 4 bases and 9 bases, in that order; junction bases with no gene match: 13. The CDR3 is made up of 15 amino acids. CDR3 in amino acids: CASSPEEGGFLEQFF. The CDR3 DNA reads TGTGCCAGCAGCCCGGAGGAGGGAGGGTTCCTTGAGCAGTTCTTC.

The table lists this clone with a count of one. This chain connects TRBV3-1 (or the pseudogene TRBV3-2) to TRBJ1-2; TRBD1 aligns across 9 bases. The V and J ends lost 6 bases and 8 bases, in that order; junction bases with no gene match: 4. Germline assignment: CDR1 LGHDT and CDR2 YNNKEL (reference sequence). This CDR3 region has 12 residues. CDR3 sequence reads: CASRGTGYGYTF. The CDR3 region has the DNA TGTGCCAGCAGGGGGACAGGGTACGGCTACACCTTC.

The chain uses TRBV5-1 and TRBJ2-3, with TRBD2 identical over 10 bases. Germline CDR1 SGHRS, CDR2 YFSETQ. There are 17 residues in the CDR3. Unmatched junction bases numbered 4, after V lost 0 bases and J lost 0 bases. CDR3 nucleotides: TGCGCCAGCAGCTTGGGGGCTAGCGGGGGTAGCACAGATACGCAGTATTTT. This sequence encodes CASSLGASGGSTDTQYF.

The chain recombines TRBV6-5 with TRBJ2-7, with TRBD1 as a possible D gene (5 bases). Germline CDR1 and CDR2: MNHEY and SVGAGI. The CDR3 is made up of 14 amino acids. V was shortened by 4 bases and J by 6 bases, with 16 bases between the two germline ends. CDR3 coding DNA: TGTGCCAGCAGTTGGGGTCCCGCTAGGGGCGAGCAGTACTTC. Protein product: CASSWGPARGEQYF.

CDR3 in amino acids: CASSPGLARPYEQYF. CDR3 coding DNA: TGTGCCAGCAGCCCGGGACTAGCGAGGCCTTACGAGCAGTACTTC. The V and J genes are TRBV5-4 and TRBJ2-7; 10 nucleotides match TRBD2. Germline loops: CDR1 SGHNT, CDR2 YYREEE (reference sequence). This CDR3 is 15 amino acids long. The V segment lost 4 bases and the J segment 4 bases; nucleotides outside the gene matches: 8.

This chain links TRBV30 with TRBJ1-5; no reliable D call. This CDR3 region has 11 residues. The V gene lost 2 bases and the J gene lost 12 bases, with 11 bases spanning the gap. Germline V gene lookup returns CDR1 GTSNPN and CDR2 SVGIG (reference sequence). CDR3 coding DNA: TGTGCCTGGAGTATGGGAGGTGACCAGCATTTT. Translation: CAWSMGGDQHF.

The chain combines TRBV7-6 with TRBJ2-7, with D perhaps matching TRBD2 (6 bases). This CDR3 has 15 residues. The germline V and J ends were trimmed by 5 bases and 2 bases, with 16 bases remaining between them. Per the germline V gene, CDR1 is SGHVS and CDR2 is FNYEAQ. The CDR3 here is CASSQGELAPYEQYF. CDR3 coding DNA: TGTGCCAGCAGCCAAGGGGAACTAGCCCCCTACGAGCAGTACTTC.

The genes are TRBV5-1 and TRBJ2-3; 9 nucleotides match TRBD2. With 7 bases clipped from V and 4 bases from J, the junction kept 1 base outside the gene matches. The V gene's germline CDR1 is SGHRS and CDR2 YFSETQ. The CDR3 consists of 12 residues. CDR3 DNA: TGCGCCAGCGGGACTAGCTCAGATACGCAGTATTTT. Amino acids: CASGTSSDTQYF.

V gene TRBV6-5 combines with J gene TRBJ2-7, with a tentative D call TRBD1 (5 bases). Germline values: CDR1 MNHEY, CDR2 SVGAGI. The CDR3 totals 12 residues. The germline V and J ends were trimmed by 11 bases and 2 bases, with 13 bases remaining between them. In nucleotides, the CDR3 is TGTGCCGTTCTGTCAGGGCCCTACGAGCAGTACTTC. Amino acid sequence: CAVLSGPYEQYF.

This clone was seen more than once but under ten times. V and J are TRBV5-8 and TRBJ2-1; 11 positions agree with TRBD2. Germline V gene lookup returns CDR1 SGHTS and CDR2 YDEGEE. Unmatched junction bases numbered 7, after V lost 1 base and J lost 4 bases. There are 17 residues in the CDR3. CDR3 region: CASSLFLAGGFYNEQFF. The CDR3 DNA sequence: TGTGCCAGCAGCTTGTTTCTAGCGGGGGGTTTTTACAATGAGCAGTTCTTC.